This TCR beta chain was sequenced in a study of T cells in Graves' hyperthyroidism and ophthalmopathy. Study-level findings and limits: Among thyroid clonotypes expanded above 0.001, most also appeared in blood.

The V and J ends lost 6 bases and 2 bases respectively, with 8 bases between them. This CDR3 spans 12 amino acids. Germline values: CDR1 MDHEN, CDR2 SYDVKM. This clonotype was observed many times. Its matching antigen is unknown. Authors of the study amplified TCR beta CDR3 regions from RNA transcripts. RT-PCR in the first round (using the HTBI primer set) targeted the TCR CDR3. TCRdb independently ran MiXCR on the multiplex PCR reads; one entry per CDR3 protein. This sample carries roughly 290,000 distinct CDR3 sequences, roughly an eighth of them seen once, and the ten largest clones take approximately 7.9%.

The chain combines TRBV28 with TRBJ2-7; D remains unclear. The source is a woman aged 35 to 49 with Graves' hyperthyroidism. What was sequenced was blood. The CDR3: CASRPTTYEQYF. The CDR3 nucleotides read TGTGCCAGCAGGCCAACGACCTACGAGCAGTACTTC. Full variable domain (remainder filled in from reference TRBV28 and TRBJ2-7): DVKVTQSSRYLVKRTGEKVFLECVQDMDHENMFWYRQDPGLGLRLIYFSYDVKMKEKGDIPEGYSVSREKKERFSLILESASTNQTSMYLCASRPTTYEQYFGPGTRLTVT.